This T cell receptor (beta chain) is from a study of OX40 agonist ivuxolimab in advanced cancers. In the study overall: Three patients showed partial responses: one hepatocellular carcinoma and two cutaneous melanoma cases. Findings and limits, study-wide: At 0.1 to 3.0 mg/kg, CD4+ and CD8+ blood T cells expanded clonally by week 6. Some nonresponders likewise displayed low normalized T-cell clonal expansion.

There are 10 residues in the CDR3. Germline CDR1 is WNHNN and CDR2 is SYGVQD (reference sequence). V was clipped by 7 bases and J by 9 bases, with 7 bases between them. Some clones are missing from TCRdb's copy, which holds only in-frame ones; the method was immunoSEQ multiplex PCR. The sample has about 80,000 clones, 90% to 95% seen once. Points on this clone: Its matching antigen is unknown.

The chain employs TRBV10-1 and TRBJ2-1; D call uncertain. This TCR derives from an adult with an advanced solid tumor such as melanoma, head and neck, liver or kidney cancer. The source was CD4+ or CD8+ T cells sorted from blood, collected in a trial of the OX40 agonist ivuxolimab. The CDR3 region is CASTDGEQFF. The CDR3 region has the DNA TGCGCCAGCACCGACGGTGAGCAGTTCTTC.